These 25 T cell receptor beta chains originate from one sample sequenced in a study of response to subunit inactivated influenza vaccine. TCRdb redid the calling of the RT-PCR reads with MiXCR, one entry per CDR3 protein. The repertoire holds roughly 620,000 distinct CDR3 sequences, with approximately 10% as singletons. In addition, the sample was reused for a study of T cells expressing NK-cell markers. From that report: It was by 5'RACE template switching with UMIs that TCR beta cDNA was made.

Sequenced here: PBMCs from blood, sampled on the day of vaccination. These receptors were obtained from a man in his fifties who received an inactivated influenza vaccine.

This clonotype was seen more than once but under ten times. The genes are TRBV15 and TRBJ2-1, with 7 bases matching TRBD2. The CDR3 has 17 residues. The V and J ends lost 0 bases and 6 bases, in that order; junction bases with no gene match: 11. The germline gives CDR1 LNHNV, CDR2 YYDKDF (reference sequence). The CDR3 sequence is CATSRDPETSSPNEQFF. The DNA for the CDR3 is TGTGCCACCAGCAGAGATCCCGAGACTAGCTCACCCAATGAGCAGTTCTTC.

This clonotype was counted only a few times. The chain joins TRBV24-1 to TRBJ2-1; the D gene is possibly TRBD2 (6 bases). Germline-derived CDR1 and CDR2 are KGHDR and SFDVKD. V lost 2 bases to trimming and J lost 9 bases, with 16 bases between them. CDR3 length equals 15 residues. The CDR3 bases are TGTGCCACCAGTGATTGGAGGGTCAGTAATGGTGAGCAGTTCTTC. Amino acids: CATSDWRVSNGEQFF.

The chain couples TRBV29-1 to TRBJ1-1, with D maybe TRBD1 (5 bases). This CDR3 has 12 residues. Germline assignment: CDR1 SQVTM and CDR2 ANQGSEA. V was trimmed by 2 bases and J by 6 bases, leaving 10 bases between them. The CDR3 reads CSVETDKAEAFF. CDR3 nucleotides: TGCAGCGTTGAAACGGACAAGGCTGAAGCTTTCTTT.

The V and J genes are TRBV5-1 and TRBJ2-6; unclear D gene. The CDR3 runs to 16 residues. Germline CDR1 is SGHRS and CDR2 is YFSETQ. V lost 4 bases, J lost 0 bases, and 11 bases lay in between. CDR3 nucleotides: TGCGCCAGCAGCCTGGCGGTTAACTCTGGGGCCAACGTCCTGACTTTC. It translates to CASSLAVNSGANVLTF.

This clonotype has more than one count but fewer than ten. This chain connects TRBV7-6 to TRBJ2-1, with 10 nucleotides matching TRBD1. With 2 bases clipped from V and 5 bases from J, the junction kept 9 bases outside the gene matches. Germline V gene sequence: CDR1 SGHVS, CDR2 FNYEAQ. The CDR3 length is 17 residues. The CDR3 loop is CASSLWGGTGANNEQFF. The CDR3 DNA is TGTGCCAGCAGCTTATGGGGCGGGACAGGGGCAAACAATGAGCAGTTCTTC.

This clonotype was recorded many times. The J gene is TRBJ2-2, the V gene TRBV29-1, with 9 bases lining up with TRBD2. Germline V gene sequence: CDR1 SQVTM, CDR2 ANQGSEA. V was clipped by 1 base and J by 1 base; unmatched bases: 4. The CDR3 consists of 16 residues. CDR3 bases: TGCAGCGTTGAAGGGCGGCGGGAGGGGAACACCGGGGAGCTGTTTTTT. Protein: CSVEGRREGNTGELFF.

V gene TRBV25-1 combines with J gene TRBJ2-3; D is possibly TRBD2 (6 bases). CDR3 size: 15 residues. The V and J ends lost 8 bases and 0 bases respectively, with 15 bases between them. CDR1 and CDR2 from the germline V gene are MGHDK and SYGVNS. The CDR3 coding sequence is TGTGCCAGCGGGCTGGCGGGGCCTAGCACAGATACGCAGTATTTT. Translation: CASGLAGPSTDTQYF.

V is TRBV30 and J is TRBJ2-7; 10 bases match TRBD1. The CDR3 consists of 17 residues. Per germline, CDR1 GTSNPN and CDR2 SVGIG (reference sequence). Germline trimming cut 4 bases from V and 6 bases from J; bases unmatched to any gene: 18. CDR3 sequence: CAWNVGDRGRVGLEQYF. As DNA, the CDR3 is TGTGCCTGGAATGTAGGGGACAGGGGTCGCGTCGGGCTCGAGCAGTACTTC.

The chain joins TRBV7-9 to TRBJ2-1; 7 positions match TRBD2. The CDR3 runs 14 residues. Trimming took 1 base from V and 7 from J; bases not matched to a gene: 4. Germline-derived CDR1 and CDR2 are SEHNR and FQNEAQ (reference sequence). The CDR3 spells CASSLDGRYNEQFF. CDR3 DNA sequence: TGTGCCAGCAGCTTAGACGGGAGGTATAATGAGCAGTTCTTC.

J is TRBJ2-2 and V is TRBV11-3; 9 bases fit TRBD2. With V trimmed by 4 bases and J by 7 bases, 4 bases remained unmatched. Germline V gives CDR1 SGHNT, CDR2 YENEEA. CDR3 length equals 14 residues. The DNA for the CDR3 is TGTGCCAGCAGCTCCGGGACTAGCCACGGGGAGCTGTTTTTT. Protein product: CASSSGTSHGELFF.

This clonotype was found many times. The rearrangement joins TRBV19 to TRBJ2-1; 8 positions agree with TRBD1. This CDR3 is 15 amino acids long. Trimming took 1 base from V and 8 from J; bases not matched to a gene: 7. Germline CDR1 LNHDA, CDR2 SQIVND (reference sequence). CDR3 in amino acids: CASSIGGTGRDEQFF. CDR3 bases: TGTGCCAGTAGTATAGGCGGGACAGGAAGGGATGAGCAGTTCTTC.

To note about this clonotype: The limits of the CDR3 on the DNA are not certain, so only TCRdb's listed CDR3 is given. The J gene is TRBJ1-1, the V gene TRBV2. The CDR3 totals 13 residues, both ends included. The germline CDR1 and CDR2 sequences are SNHLY and FYNNEI. The CDR3 protein is CASILDGPGEAFF.

This chain connects TRBV6-1 to TRBJ1-6, with a tentative D call TRBD1 (5 bases). The V end was cut by 6 bases, the J end by 3 bases, with 9 bases between. This CDR3 region has 14 residues. Germline CDR1 is MNHNS and CDR2 is SASEGT. The CDR3 DNA reads as TGTGCCAGCAGGGACATCTACTATAATTCACCCCTCCACTTT. This codes for CASRDIYYNSPLHF.

This clonotype has a single count. This chain links TRBV15 with TRBJ2-7; D gene unclear. V was shortened by 7 bases and J by 0 bases, with 7 bases between the two germline ends. Germline CDR1 and CDR2: LNHNV and YYDKDF (reference sequence). The CDR3 contains 12 residues. CDR3 amino acids: CATTSSSYEQYF. CDR3 DNA: TGTGCCACCACGTCTAGCTCCTACGAGCAGTACTTC.

This clonotype showed up many times. The CDR3 DNA follows: TGCAGTGCTAGAGATAGTACAAGAGGAACAGATACGCAGTATTTT. Translation gives CSARDSTRGTDTQYF. The chain combines TRBV20-1 with TRBJ2-3; the D is unclear. Trimming shortened V by 0 bases and J by 3 bases, and 13 bases separated the two germline ends. The CDR3 consists of 15 residues. Germline CDR1 DFQATT, CDR2 SNEGSKA (reference sequence).

This clonotype was observed a few times. This chain connects TRBV29-1 to TRBJ2-2; the D gene could be TRBD1 or TRBD2 (6 bases each). The CDR3 is 13 amino acids. Germline CDR1 is SQVTM and CDR2 is ANQGSEA. V was cut by 6 bases and J by 7 bases, with 15 bases left in between. The CDR3 region has the DNA TGCAGCGTCGAGTGGGGGGCCGGCGGGGAGCTGTTTTTT. Its protein is CSVEWGAGGELFF.

This clonotype was counted a few times. CDR3 amino acids: CAWTPLGTEAFF. The CDR3 region has the DNA TGTGCCTGGACGCCACTGGGGACTGAAGCTTTCTTT. The V call is TRBV30, the J call TRBJ1-1; no reliable D call. Trimming cost V 4 bases and J 5 bases, with 11 bases left between them. The CDR3 runs 12 residues. CDR1 GTSNPN and CDR2 SVGIG come from the germline V gene (reference sequence).

The chain uses TRBV20-1 and TRBJ2-2; the D is unclear. Trimming removed 2 bases from V and 7 bases from J, with 14 bases in between. Per germline, CDR1 DFQATT and CDR2 SNEGSKA (reference sequence). This CDR3 is built from 14 residues. CDR3 coding DNA: TGCAGTGCTAGAAAGGGCTTTACCAACGGGGAGCTGTTTTTT. It yields the protein CSARKGFTNGELFF.

This clonotype was detected ten times or more. V usage is TRBV15 and J usage is TRBJ2-1; unclear D gene. CDR1 and CDR2 (germline): LNHNV, YYDKDF (reference sequence). Trimming removed 1 base from V and 4 bases from J, with 8 bases in between. The CDR3 has 14 residues. The CDR3: CATSRAGRYNEQFF. The CDR3 DNA reads as TGTGCCACCAGCAGAGCTGGAAGGTACAATGAGCAGTTCTTC.

The chain links TRBV29-1 to TRBJ1-1, with a tentative D call TRBD1 (5 bases). This CDR3 spans 12 amino acids. V shed 4 bases and J shed 4 bases, with 10 bases lying between them. CDR1 and CDR2 from the germline V gene are SQVTM and ANQGSEA. The CDR3 reads CSVAGVGTEAFF. In DNA, the CDR3 is TGCAGCGTTGCGGGGGTGGGCACTGAAGCTTTCTTT.

This clonotype was counted a few times. This sequence joins TRBV5-4 and TRBJ2-3; 7 bases are shared with TRBD2. Germline assignment: CDR1 SGHNT and CDR2 YYREEE (reference sequence). This CDR3 region has 16 residues. Trimming at V came to 6 bases and at J to 3 bases, leaving 13 bases not matched to a gene. CDR3 sequence: CASTRTSGGRTDTQYF. DNA for the CDR3: TGTGCCAGCACCCGGACGTCGGGCGGGAGAACAGATACGCAGTATTTT.

This clonotype has just a few counts. The rearrangement joins TRBV29-1 to TRBJ2-5; maybe TRBD2 (6 bases). CDR3 length: 13 amino acids. The V and J ends lost 4 bases and 3 bases respectively, with 12 bases between them. CDR1 and CDR2 from the germline V gene are SQVTM and ANQGSEA. CDR3 sequence reads: CSVVRAGKETQYF. The CDR3 DNA follows: TGCAGCGTTGTTAGGGCGGGAAAAGAGACCCAGTACTTC.

The chain couples TRBV9 to TRBJ2-1; D could derive from TRBD1 or TRBD2 (5 bases each). CDR3 length: 14 amino acids. Looked up from germline, CDR1 is SGDLS and CDR2 is YYNGEE. The germline V and J ends were trimmed by 2 bases and 5 bases, with 11 bases remaining between them. CDR3 loop: CASSVGRGNNEQFF. The CDR3 DNA sequence: TGTGCCAGCAGCGTGGGACGGGGCAACAATGAGCAGTTCTTC.

This clonotype was observed at least ten times. The chain is built from TRBV27 and TRBJ2-2, with a weak D call TRBD1 (6 bases). Trimming removed 5 bases from V and 4 bases from J, with 11 bases in between. The CDR3 totals 14 residues. Germline-derived CDR1 and CDR2 are MNHEY and SMNVEV (reference sequence). For the CDR3, the DNA is TGTGCCAGCAGTCCCCTGGGGGCCACCGGGGAGCTGTTTTTT. Protein sequence: CASSPLGATGELFF.

This clonotype was observed at least ten times. This sequence joins TRBV29-1 and TRBJ2-3; the D gene is possibly TRBD1 (6 bases). The CDR3 has 15 residues. Germline V gene sequence: CDR1 SQVTM, CDR2 ANQGSEA. V was clipped by 3 bases and J by 1 base, with 14 bases between them. The CDR3, as DNA: TGCAGCGTTGATCAAGGGGGTGGTGGCACAGATACGCAGTATTTT. Amino acid sequence: CSVDQGGGGTDTQYF.